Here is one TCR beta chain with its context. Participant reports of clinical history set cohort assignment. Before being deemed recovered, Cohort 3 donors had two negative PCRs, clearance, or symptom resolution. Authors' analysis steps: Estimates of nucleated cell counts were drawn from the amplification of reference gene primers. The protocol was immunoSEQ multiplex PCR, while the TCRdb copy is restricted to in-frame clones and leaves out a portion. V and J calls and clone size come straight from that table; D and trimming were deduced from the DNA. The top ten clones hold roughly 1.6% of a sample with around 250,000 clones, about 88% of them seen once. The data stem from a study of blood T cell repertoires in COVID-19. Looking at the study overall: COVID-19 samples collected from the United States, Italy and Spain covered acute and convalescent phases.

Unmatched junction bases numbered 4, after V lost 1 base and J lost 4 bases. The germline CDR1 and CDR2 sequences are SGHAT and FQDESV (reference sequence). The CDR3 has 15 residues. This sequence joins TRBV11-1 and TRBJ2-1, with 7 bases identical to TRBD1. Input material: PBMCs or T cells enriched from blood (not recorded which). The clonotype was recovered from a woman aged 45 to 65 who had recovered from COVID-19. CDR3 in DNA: TGTGCCAGCAGCTTAGGGGACAGAACTTACAATGAGCAGTTCTTC. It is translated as CASSLGDRTYNEQFF.